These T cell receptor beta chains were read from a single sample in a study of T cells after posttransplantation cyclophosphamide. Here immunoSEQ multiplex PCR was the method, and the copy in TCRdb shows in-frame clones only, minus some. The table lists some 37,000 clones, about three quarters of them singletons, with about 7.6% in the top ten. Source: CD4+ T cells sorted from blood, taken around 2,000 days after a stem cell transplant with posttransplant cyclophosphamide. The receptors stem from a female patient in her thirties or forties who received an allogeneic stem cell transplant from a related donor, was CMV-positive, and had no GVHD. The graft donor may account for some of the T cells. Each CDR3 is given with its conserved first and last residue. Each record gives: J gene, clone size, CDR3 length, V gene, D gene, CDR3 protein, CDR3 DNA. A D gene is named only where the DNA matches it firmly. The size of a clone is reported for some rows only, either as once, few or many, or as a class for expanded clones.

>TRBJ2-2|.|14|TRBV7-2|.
CASSPVGNTGELFF
TGTGCCAGCAGCCCTGTCGGTAACACCGGGGAGCTGTTTTTT
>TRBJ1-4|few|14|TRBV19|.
CASSIGRSNEKLFF
TGTGCCAGTAGTATTGGTCGGAGTAATGAAAAACTGTTTTTT
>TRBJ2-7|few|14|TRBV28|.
CASREGGSSYEQYF
TGTGCCAGCAGAGAAGGGGGTAGCTCCTACGAGCAGTACTTC
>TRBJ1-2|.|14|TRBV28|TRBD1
CASSSLQGLTGYTF
TGTGCCAGCAGTTCCCTACAGGGGTTGACTGGCTACACCTTC
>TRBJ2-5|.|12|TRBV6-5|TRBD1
CASSPGQGRQYF
TGTGCCAGCAGCCCTGGACAGGGGCGGCAGTACTTC
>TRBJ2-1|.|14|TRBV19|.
CASSISGPLGEQFF
TGTGCCAGTAGTATCTCTGGGCCGCTTGGGGAGCAGTTCTTC
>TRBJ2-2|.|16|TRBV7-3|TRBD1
CASSPITGGGTGELFF
TGTGCCAGCAGCCCAATTACAGGGGGCGGGACCGGGGAGCTGTTTTTT
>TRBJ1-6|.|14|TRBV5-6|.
CASSLDSGNSPLHF
TGTGCCAGCAGCTTGGATAGCGGAAATTCACCCCTCCACTTT
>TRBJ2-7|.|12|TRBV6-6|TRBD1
CASRRQGTEQYF
TGTGCCAGCAGACGACAGGGAACCGAGCAGTACTTC
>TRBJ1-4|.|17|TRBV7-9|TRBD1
CASSLAGTGGSNEKLFF
TGTGCCAGCAGCTTAGCGGGGACAGGGGGGTCGAATGAAAAACTGTTTTTT
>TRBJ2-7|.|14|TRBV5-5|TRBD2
CASSSTSGAGEQYF
TGTGCCAGCAGCTCCACTAGCGGGGCCGGCGAGCAGTACTTC
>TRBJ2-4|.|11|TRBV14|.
CASSQANIQYF
TGTGCCAGCAGCCAAGCTAACATTCAGTACTTC
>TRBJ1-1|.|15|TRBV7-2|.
CASSLARPGPTEAFF
TGTGCCAGCAGCTTAGCGCGCCCAGGCCCCACTGAAGCTTTCTTT
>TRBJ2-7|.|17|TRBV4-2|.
CASSQPPQVTGNYEQYF
TGTGCCAGCAGCCAACCCCCCCAGGTGACAGGAAACTACGAGCAGTACTTC